Listed here are 23 T cell receptor beta chains from one sample, sequenced in a study of blood T cells in healthy people across ages. Alongside a J-beta primer mix, a sample-barcoded 5' primer served in a second PCR lasting about 7 to 11 cycles. TCRdb re-called the 5' RACE reads through MiXCR, storing one row per CDR3 protein. The sample carries roughly 2 million distinct CDR3 sequences, roughly 49% recorded once. The source material was blood. All receptors derive from a woman aged 40 to 55 in good health.

Remarks on this clonotype: One base away lies a much larger clone, so this may be a sequencing read error. The gene calls are TRBV13 and TRBJ2-7, with D perhaps given as TRBD1 or TRBD2 (6 bases each). Germline assignment: CDR1 PRHDT and CDR2 FYEKMQ (reference sequence). The CDR3 consists of 15 residues. V shed 2 bases and J shed 1 base, with 12 bases lying between them. The CDR3 reads CASSLTSRGSYEQYF. The CDR3 bases are TGTGCCAGCAGCTTAACTAGCAGGGGATCCTACGAGCAGTACTTC.

The CDR3 nucleotides read TGTGCCAGCAGCTTAAGACTAGCGGGTCGGAACCAAGAGACCCAGTACTTC. Residues: CASSLRLAGRNQETQYF. V gene TRBV7-2 combines with J gene TRBJ2-5; 10 nucleotides match TRBD2. The CDR3 has 17 residues. J gave up 0 bases and V 2 bases, and 6 bases lay outside the gene matches. Per the germline V gene, CDR1 is SGHTA and CDR2 is FQGNSA.

The chain is built from TRBV11-2 and TRBJ2-3; TRBD1 might be the D (5 bases). Deletions cut 2 bases from V and 2 bases from J, with 11 bases between. Germline CDR1 reads SGHAT; CDR2 reads FQNNGV. This CDR3 has 15 amino acids. CDR3 sequence reads: CASSLHGHNTDTQYF. In DNA, the CDR3 is TGTGCCAGCAGCTTACACGGACATAACACAGATACGCAGTATTTT.

This clonotype has only a few counts. This chain joins TRBV7-2 and TRBJ1-4; D not certain. This CDR3 has 14 amino acids. Germline V CDR1 and CDR2: SGHTA, FQGNSA. V lost 5 bases to trimming and J lost 7 bases, with 14 bases between them. The CDR3 bases are TGTGCCAGCAGCCCCGGTGGTAGCAGTGAAAAACTGTTTTTT. As protein: CASSPGGSSEKLFF.

This clonotype occurred a few times. The chain has TRBV27 and TRBJ2-1; 11 bases agree with TRBD2. The V and J ends lost 2 bases and 8 bases, in that order; junction bases with no gene match: 5. Germline V gene sequence: CDR1 MNHEY, CDR2 SMNVEV (reference sequence). This CDR3 is built from 15 residues. The CDR3 loop reads CASSLLAGGFYEQFF. Here the CDR3 DNA reads TGTGCCAGCAGTTTACTAGCGGGGGGTTTTTATGAGCAGTTCTTC.

This clonotype was found a few times. The V and J genes are TRBV11-2 and TRBJ1-4; no clear D gene. V gave up 5 bases and J gave up 7 bases, with 17 bases separating them. CDR1 SGHAT and CDR2 FQNNGV come from the germline V gene. This CDR3 contains 15 residues. CDR3 sequence (DNA): TGTGCCAGCAGCCCGCTCGGTGGGCTTGGTGAAAAACTGTTTTTT. Its protein is CASSPLGGLGEKLFF.

CDR3: CSARLADTYEQYF. In nucleotides, the CDR3 is TGCAGTGCTAGGCTAGCGGATACCTACGAGCAGTACTTC. V and J are TRBV20-1 and TRBJ2-7; 7 positions match TRBD2. V gave up 3 bases and J gave up 2 bases; unmatched junction bases: 4. Germline lookup yields CDR1 DFQATT and CDR2 SNEGSKA (reference sequence). The CDR3 runs to 13 residues.

The V gene is TRBV15, the J gene TRBJ1-4; D gene uncertain. V dropped 5 bases and J dropped 5 bases, with 18 bases sitting between them. The germline CDR1 and CDR2 sequences are LNHNV and YYDKDF (reference sequence). This CDR3 contains 16 residues. The CDR3 region is CATSSQRTGSNEKLFF. The CDR3 bases are TGTGCCACCAGCTCGCAAAGGACTGGATCAAATGAAAAACTGTTTTTT.

There are a few counts of this clonotype. This rearrangement joins TRBV5-1 to TRBJ1-2, with D tentatively TRBD1 (5 bases). CDR1 is SGHRS, CDR2 YFSETQ, per germline. V lost 4 bases, J lost 4 bases, and 20 bases lay in between. The CDR3 runs to 16 residues. Here the CDR3 DNA reads TGCGCCAGCAGCCCGAGCCCGGACAAAATCACCTATGGCTACACCTTC. It yields the protein CASSPSPDKITYGYTF.

This clonotype was detected ten times or more. This chain connects TRBV12-3 or TRBV12-4 to TRBJ2-5; no definite D call. With 7 bases removed from V and 3 bases from J, the gap between germline ends came to 9 bases. The CDR3 consists of 12 residues. CDR3 sequence: CASNGDEETQYF. The CDR3 coding sequence is TGTGCCAGCAATGGAGACGAAGAGACCCAGTACTTC.

This clonotype was seen just once. This rearrangement joins TRBV5-4 to TRBJ2-1, with D unclear. Germline-derived CDR1 and CDR2 are SGHNT and YYREEE (reference sequence). V was pared by 6 bases and J by 6 bases, with 13 bases between. The CDR3 totals 13 residues. The CDR3 here is CASTSFYRNEQFF. As DNA, the CDR3 is TGTGCCAGCACCAGCTTTTATCGCAATGAGCAGTTCTTC.

In nucleotides, the CDR3 is TGTGCCACCAGTGAGGGACAGGGGGCGAAGTATCCTGGCTACACCTTC. Translation gives CATSEGQGAKYPGYTF. The chain employs TRBV24-1 and TRBJ1-2; TRBD1 matches at 12 bases. The CDR3 length is 16 residues. CDR1 KGHDR and CDR2 SFDVKD come from the germline V gene. Trimming removed 4 bases from V and 7 bases from J; junction bases left unmatched: 9.

In its sample, this clonotype was seen a few times. This sequence joins TRBV6-1 and TRBJ2-5; D remains unclear. Looked up from germline, CDR1 is MNHNS and CDR2 is SASEGT. Trimming pared 6 bases from V and 3 bases from J, leaving 14 bases between. The CDR3 length is 14 residues. DNA for the CDR3: TGTGCCAGCAGCCCCAAAGTCGCGAAAGAGACCCAGTACTTC. It translates to CASSPKVAKETQYF.

The chain uses TRBV9 and TRBJ2-1; tentative D call: TRBD1 (6 bases). The CDR3 totals 14 residues. Trimming shortened V by 3 bases and J by 13 bases, and 20 bases separated the two germline ends. Germline CDR1 SGDLS, CDR2 YYNGEE. CDR3 sequence: CASSGRTEQETQFF. CDR3 bases: TGTGCCAGCAGCGGGCGGACAGAACAAGAGACCCAGTTCTTC.

Only a few counts were recorded for this clonotype. The chain carries TRBV4-1 and TRBJ1-4; 7 nucleotides align to TRBD1. Per germline, CDR1 MGHRA and CDR2 YSYEKL. V was pared by 4 bases and J by 0 bases, with 11 bases of the junction left unmatched. The length of the CDR3 is 18 residues. CDR3: CASSRRGGDSATNEKLFF. CDR3 DNA: TGCGCCAGCAGCCGAAGAGGGGGCGATTCGGCAACTAATGAAAAACTGTTTTTT.

The CDR3 sequence is CASSRGQRGNTIYF. The CDR3 DNA is TGTGCCAGCAGCCGCGGACAGAGAGGAAACACCATATATTTT. The chain has TRBV6-6 and TRBJ1-3; D perhaps matches TRBD1 (6 bases). V was cut by 6 bases and J by 4 bases, with 13 bases left in between. The CDR3 has 14 amino acids. Germline V gene lookup returns CDR1 MNHNY and CDR2 SVGAGI (reference sequence).

The V gene is TRBV6-5, the J gene TRBJ1-2; 9 positions agree with TRBD1. CDR3 size: 15 residues. The germline V gene encodes CDR1 MNHEY and CDR2 SVGAGI. Losses at the gene ends were 0 bases for V and 7 bases for J; bases not matched to a gene: 6. The CDR3 loop reads CASSYSRQGGSGYTF. In nucleotides, the CDR3 is TGTGCCAGCAGTTACTCACGACAGGGGGGAAGTGGCTACACCTTC.

The chain couples TRBV2 to TRBJ2-5; D uncertain. V dropped 8 bases and J dropped 5 bases, with 18 bases sitting between them. The CDR3 is made up of 14 amino acids. Germline CDR1 and CDR2: SNHLY and FYNNEI. CDR3 in amino acids: CASWSSRAWETQYF. The CDR3 coding sequence is TGTGCCAGCTGGAGCAGTCGGGCCTGGGAGACCCAGTACTTC. The variable domain in full, completed from reference TRBV2 and TRBJ2-5, reads EPEVTQTPSHQVTQMGQEVILRCVPISNHLYFYWYRQILGQKVEFLVSFYNNEISEKSEIFDDQFSVERPDGSNFTLKIRSTKLEDSAMYFCASWSSRAWETQYFGPGTRLLVL.

This chain joins TRBV6-2 or TRBV6-3 and TRBJ2-3; the match to TRBD2 covers 8 bases. The CDR3 sequence is 15 residues long. Germline values: CDR1 MNHEY, CDR2 SVGEGT. V shed 2 bases and J 4 bases; nucleotides not matched to a gene: 5. This CDR3 is CASSYRRGAPDTQYF. CDR3 bases: TGTGCCAGCAGTTACAGGCGGGGGGCCCCAGATACGCAGTATTTT.

This clonotype was counted only a few times. The V gene is TRBV5-1, the J gene TRBJ1-4; D might be TRBD1 (6 bases). V lost 4 bases, J lost 8 bases, and 18 bases lay in between. Germline loops: CDR1 SGHRS, CDR2 YFSETQ. CDR3 size: 15 residues. This chain's CDR3 is CASSPDGRGNEKLFF. The CDR3 DNA sequence: TGCGCCAGCAGCCCCGACGGAAGGGGGAACGAAAAACTGTTTTTT. The full variable domain, in which reference TRBV5-1 and TRBJ1-4 provide the parts outside the CDR3, is KAGVTQTPRYLIKTRGQQVTLSCSPISGHRSVSWYQQTPGQGLQFLFEYFSETQRNKGNFPGRFSGRQFSNSRSEMNVSTLELGDSALYLCASSPDGRGNEKLFFGSGTQLSVL.

The V and J genes are TRBV18 and TRBJ2-1; 9 bases align to TRBD1. Germline-derived CDR1 and CDR2 are KGHSH and LQKENI. J gave up 4 bases and V 1 base, and 2 bases lay outside the gene matches. The CDR3 totals 15 residues. CDR3 in DNA: TGTGCCAGCTCACCACTGGGACAGGGTTACAATGAGCAGTTCTTC. This translates into CASSPLGQGYNEQFF.

The J gene is TRBJ2-3, the V gene TRBV20-1; a weak D match, TRBD2 (7 bases). The germline V gene encodes CDR1 DFQATT and CDR2 SNEGSKA (reference sequence). V lost 4 bases to trimming and J lost 6 bases, with 20 bases between them. The CDR3 is 15 residues long. The CDR3 DNA reads as TGCAGTGCTATTAACGGGGGCCTGCGGGGGGATACGCAGTATTTT. Its protein is CSAINGGLRGDTQYF.

The table lists this clonotype with a few counts. CDR3 bases: TGTGCCAGCAGTTCCCGGGCCCAAGGCGGCACTGAAGCTTTCTTT. It encodes CASSSRAQGGTEAFF. The chain links TRBV28 to TRBJ1-1; D not resolved. CDR1 is MDHEN and CDR2 is SYDVKM in the germline V gene. Trimming stripped 4 bases from V and 4 bases from J, with 16 bases between. The CDR3 totals 15 residues.